Below, 30 T cell receptor beta chains from the same sample are listed, as sequenced in a study of blood T cell repertoires in COVID-19. Sequencing was performed with immunoSEQ multiplex PCR; in TCRdb, only in-frame clones are kept and a portion is missing. In the table there are under 150,000 clones, around 87% of which are singletons. Source material: peripheral blood. These receptors were collected from a woman aged 40 to 49 with acute or convalescent COVID-19.

This rearrangement joins TRBV27 to TRBJ1-2; 7 bases match TRBD1. The CDR3 contains 13 residues. V gave up 5 bases and J gave up 8 bases; unmatched junction bases: 8. Looked up from germline, CDR1 is MNHEY and CDR2 is SMNVEV (reference sequence). The CDR3 sequence is CASSVYRGGGYTF. The CDR3 DNA reads TGTGCCAGCAGTGTCTACAGGGGAGGAGGCTACACCTTC.

This clone was counted once. The CDR3 nucleotides read TGTGCCAGCAGTCCTACAGGGGGCTTCTATGGCTACACCTTC. It is translated as CASSPTGGFYGYTF. V is TRBV27 and J is TRBJ1-2, with TRBD1 matching over 9 bases. The CDR3 contains 14 residues. Per the germline V gene, CDR1 is MNHEY and CDR2 is SMNVEV (reference sequence). The V gene end was trimmed by 5 bases and the J gene end by 4 bases; junction bases not matched to a gene: 5.

Note on this clone: Other DNA sequences in the sample encode the same CDR3. The chain employs TRBV19 and TRBJ1-1; 10 bases align to TRBD1. CDR1 and CDR2 from the germline V gene are LNHDA and SQIVND (reference sequence). The trim removed 3 bases at V and 4 bases at J, leaving 8 bases unmatched. The CDR3 covers 16 residues. The CDR3 is CASSILDRGLGTEAFF. CDR3 DNA sequence: TGTGCCAGTAGTATCCTAGACAGGGGGCTGGGCACTGAAGCTTTCTTT.

This clone was seen ten or more times. The chain joins TRBV24-1 to TRBJ2-2, with 7 bases that match TRBD1. Trimming cost V 6 bases and J 3 bases; bases outside gene matches: 3. This CDR3 comprises 14 residues. Per germline, CDR1 KGHDR and CDR2 SFDVKD. The DNA of the CDR3 is TGTGCCACCAGTAACGACAGGGACACCGGGGAGCTGTTTTTT. This sequence encodes CATSNDRDTGELFF.

The V gene is TRBV4-3, the J gene TRBJ1-4, with TRBD1 matching 10 bases. This CDR3 is built from 17 residues. V shed 3 bases, J shed 0 bases, and the junction held 4 bases outside the gene matches. Germline assignment: CDR1 LGHNA and CDR2 YSLEER. The DNA for the CDR3 is TGCGCCAGCAGCCAGGACAGGGGGTTCGCAACTAATGAAAAACTGTTTTTT. It codes for CASSQDRGFATNEKLFF.

The genes are TRBV6-2 or TRBV6-3 and TRBJ2-1, with 11 nucleotides matching TRBD2. Per germline, CDR1 MNHEY and CDR2 SVGEGT. This CDR3 spans 19 amino acids. Unmatched junction bases numbered 12, after V lost 4 bases and J lost 1 base. In DNA, the CDR3 is TGTGCCAGCAGTTTTTGGACTAGCGGGTCTTCGGTATCCTACAATGAGCAGTTCTTC. It codes for CASSFWTSGSSVSYNEQFF.

The chain joins TRBV4-3 to TRBJ1-2; TRBD1 aligns across 8 bases. This CDR3 contains 16 residues. The germline V gene encodes CDR1 LGHNA and CDR2 YSLEER. V was clipped by 1 base and J by 4 bases; unmatched bases: 8. CDR3 in DNA: TGCGCCAGCAGCCAAGGGGGGTCAGGGGGCCTCTATGGCTACACCTTC. Translated, it gives CASSQGGSGGLYGYTF.

The chain carries TRBV28 and TRBJ1-1; D may be TRBD1 (6 bases). Germline CDR1 and CDR2: MDHEN and SYDVKM. This CDR3 has 17 residues. The germline V and J ends were trimmed by 2 bases and 1 base, with 17 bases remaining between them. The CDR3 reads CASSLRGKGHPNTEAFF. Written as DNA, the CDR3 is TGTGCCAGCAGTTTACGGGGCAAGGGACACCCGAACACTGAAGCTTTCTTT.

The V gene is TRBV24-1, the J gene TRBJ2-3; TRBD2 agrees at 7 bases. CDR1 is KGHDR, CDR2 SFDVKD, per germline. The V gene end was trimmed by 3 bases and the J gene end by 5 bases; junction bases not matched to a gene: 7. There are 15 residues in the CDR3. CDR3 amino acids: CATSDPSGDGDTQYF. CDR3 sequence (DNA): TGTGCCACCAGTGATCCCAGCGGGGACGGAGATACGCAGTATTTT.

This clone appeared a single time. V is TRBV6-5 and J is TRBJ1-1; D perhaps matches TRBD1 (6 bases). This CDR3 is built from 13 residues. CDR1 MNHEY and CDR2 SVGAGI come from the germline V gene. Trimming left V 2 bases short and J 4 bases short, with 8 bases between. The CDR3 loop reads CASSYGQSTEAFF. DNA of the CDR3: TGTGCCAGCAGTTACGGACAGTCCACTGAAGCTTTCTTT.

This clone came up once. The CDR3 region is CASREGYPKIEAFF. CDR3 sequence (DNA): TGTGCCAGCAGAGAGGGTTACCCGAAGATTGAAGCTTTCTTT. The V call is TRBV2, the J call TRBJ1-1; D is ambiguous. The V gene's germline CDR1 is SNHLY and CDR2 FYNNEI. The length of the CDR3 is 14 residues. The V gene lost 6 bases and the J gene lost 7 bases, with 18 bases spanning the gap.

The chain is built from TRBV18 and TRBJ2-5; 9 bases match TRBD1. Germline trimming cut 3 bases from V and 5 bases from J; bases unmatched to any gene: 4. Germline V lookup: CDR1 KGHSH, CDR2 LQKENI. The CDR3 loop spans 14 amino acids. The CDR3 DNA reads TGTGCCAGCTCACCGATTGACAGGGGGGAGACCCAGTACTTC. This gives the protein CASSPIDRGETQYF.

In nucleotides, the CDR3 is TGTGCCAGCAGCTTGGAGAGCAGGACTGAAGCTTTCTTT. Translated: CASSLESRTEAFF. The chain couples TRBV5-4 to TRBJ1-1; D not resolved. Germline-derived CDR1 and CDR2 are SGHNT and YYREEE (reference sequence). Trimming stripped 0 bases from V and 5 bases from J, with 8 bases between. The CDR3 is made up of 13 amino acids.

The chain combines TRBV12-5 with TRBJ2-3, with 7 bases aligning to TRBD2. The junction had 9 bases not matched to a gene; V was cut back by 4 bases and J by 2 bases. The CDR3 runs to 16 residues. The V gene's germline CDR1 is LGHNT and CDR2 FRNRAP. CDR3 loop: CASGSVAAGNTDTQYF. The CDR3 DNA sequence: TGTGCTAGTGGTTCTGTGGCAGCGGGGAACACAGATACGCAGTATTTT.

This chain connects TRBV5-6 to TRBJ1-2; possibly TRBD1 for D (6 bases). Germline lookup yields CDR1 SGHDT and CDR2 YYEEEE. The CDR3 totals 15 residues. Trimming shortened V by 3 bases and J by 1 base, and 13 bases separated the two germline ends. The CDR3 nucleotides read TGTGCCAGCAGCTCAGGGGAGTGGGGTAACTATGGCTACACCTTC. Protein sequence: CASSSGEWGNYGYTF.

The V and J genes are TRBV7-3 and TRBJ1-1; D unresolved. Trimming removed 7 bases at V and 7 bases at J, with 13 bases between. Germline V gene data show CDR1 as SGHTA and CDR2 as FQGTGA. This CDR3 is 12 amino acids long. The DNA of the CDR3 is TGTGCCAGCACTGGGAGGTCCGGTGAAGCTTTCTTT. Protein product: CASTGRSGEAFF.

About this clone itself: Since no conserved phenylalanine or tryptophan closes the CDR3, a read error is the likely cause. The chain carries TRBV5-8 and TRBJ1-6; the match to TRBD1 covers 8 bases. CDR3 length: 16 amino acids. The junction had 3 bases not matched to a gene; V was cut back by 1 base and J by 3 bases. Looked up from germline, CDR1 is SGHTS and CDR2 is YDEGEE. DNA of the CDR3: TGTGCCAGCAGCTTGTGGGGACAGGACTATAATTCACCCCTCCACCTT. Its protein product is CASSLWGQDYNSPLHL.

The V and J genes are TRBV2 and TRBJ2-1; D is ambiguous. This CDR3 is 14 amino acids long. CDR1 is SNHLY, CDR2 FYNNEI, per germline. Trimming removed 4 bases at V and 6 bases at J, with 13 bases between. CDR3 sequence reads: CASSAHERSNEQFF. CDR3 nucleotides: TGTGCCAGCAGTGCCCACGAGAGGTCCAATGAGCAGTTCTTC.

CDR3 in DNA: TGTGCCAGCAGCTCGGTGACAGGGGTCAACTATGGCTACACCTTC. This sequence encodes CASSSVTGVNYGYTF. The chain couples TRBV7-8 to TRBJ1-2; TRBD1 matches 8 bases. From germline, CDR1 is SGHVS and CDR2 FQNEAQ. The CDR3 totals 15 residues. J gave up 2 bases and V 4 bases, and 6 bases lay outside the gene matches.

The gene calls are TRBV6-6 and TRBJ1-1; 7 bases agree with TRBD1. CDR3 length: 14 residues. V shed 4 bases and J 1 base; nucleotides not matched to a gene: 3. The V gene's germline CDR1 is MNHNY and CDR2 SVGAGI (reference sequence). The chain's CDR3 is CASSWGQTNTEAFF. The DNA for the CDR3 is TGTGCCAGCAGTTGGGGACAGACGAACACTGAAGCTTTCTTT.

The rearrangement links TRBV6-2 or TRBV6-3 to TRBJ1-2; a possible D gene is TRBD1 (5 bases). V was shortened by 2 bases and J by 4 bases, with 11 bases between the two germline ends. CDR1 is MNHEY and CDR2 is SVGEGT in the germline V gene. This CDR3 is 14 amino acids long. The CDR3 DNA reads as TGTGCCAGCAGTTACGTAGACAGAGCCTATGGCTACACCTTC. This codes for CASSYVDRAYGYTF.

The DNA for the CDR3 is TGCGCCAGCAGCCACGACTTTGGGACAGGGGGCGCCGCTGGCTACACCTTC. Translating gives CASSHDFGTGGAAGYTF. V and J are TRBV4-1 and TRBJ1-2; TRBD1 matches 12 bases. CDR3 length: 17 amino acids. The V gene end was trimmed by 3 bases and the J gene end by 7 bases; junction bases not matched to a gene: 12. From germline, CDR1 is MGHRA and CDR2 YSYEKL.

The V gene is TRBV18, the J gene TRBJ1-2; the match to TRBD1 covers 8 bases. J gave up 3 bases and V 6 bases, and 3 bases lay outside the gene matches. The CDR3 is made up of 13 amino acids. Germline V gene data show CDR1 as KGHSH and CDR2 as LQKENI. The CDR3 DNA reads as TGTGCCAGCTCCCAGACAGGGGACTATGGCTACACCTTC. Residues: CASSQTGDYGYTF. Together with reference TRBV18 and TRBJ1-2, the CDR3 gives the full variable domain: NAGVMQNPRHLVRRRGQEARLRCSPMKGHSHVYWYRQLPEEGLKFMVYLQKENIIDESGMPKERFSAEFPKEGPSILRIQQVVRGDSAAYFCASSQTGDYGYTFGSGTRLTVV.

This sequence joins TRBV24-1 and TRBJ1-2; the D is unclear. Germline CDR1 reads KGHDR; CDR2 reads SFDVKD. The CDR3 runs 14 residues. The V and J ends lost 9 bases and 1 base respectively, with 14 bases between them. The CDR3 spells CATPTAADNYGYTF. The CDR3 DNA is TGTGCCACCCCCACGGCGGCCGATAACTATGGCTACACCTTC.

The V gene is TRBV6-4, the J gene TRBJ1-6, with a possible D match to TRBD1 (5 bases). The CDR3 extends over 14 amino acids. Germline-derived CDR1 and CDR2 are MRHNA and SNTAGT. V gave up 2 bases and J gave up 4 bases, with 6 bases separating them. The CDR3 sequence: CASSDGAYNSPLHF. The CDR3 DNA sequence: TGTGCCAGCAGTGACGGGGCTTATAATTCACCCCTCCACTTT.

Here the CDR3 reads CASSPLTRDRDNEKLFF. The CDR3 DNA follows: TGCGCCAGCAGTCCCCTCACTCGCGACAGGGATAATGAAAAACTGTTTTTT. The chain combines TRBV23-1 with TRBJ1-4, with TRBD1 identical over 7 bases. TRBV23-1 is noted as an ORF with a role that remains uncertain. V gave up 4 bases and J gave up 4 bases; unmatched junction bases: 12. The CDR3 extends over 17 amino acids.

This clone was counted once. This chain uses TRBV18 with TRBJ2-1, with D possibly matching TRBD1 (6 bases). Germline lookup yields CDR1 KGHSH and CDR2 LQKENI. Trimming left V 2 bases short and J 4 bases short, with 12 bases between. The CDR3 runs to 15 residues. The CDR3 protein is CASSPRAGEYNEQFF. CDR3 DNA: TGTGCCAGCTCACCAAGGGCAGGGGAGTACAATGAGCAGTTCTTC.

The chain has TRBV27 and TRBJ1-1; D unresolved. CDR1 is MNHEY, CDR2 SMNVEV, per germline (reference sequence). There are 16 residues in the CDR3. The V end was cut by 1 base, the J end by 2 bases, with 14 bases between. CDR3 loop: CASSLFGRSGNTEAFF. CDR3 DNA sequence: TGTGCCAGCAGTTTATTTGGTAGGTCGGGAAACACTGAAGCTTTCTTT.

The CDR3 spells CASRLIGPGQASGTSDYTF. In nucleotides, the CDR3 is TGCGCCAGCAGACTGATTGGTCCGGGACAGGCTAGTGGAACCAGCGACTACACCTTC. The V and J genes are TRBV5-1 and TRBJ1-2, with 8 bases lining up with TRBD1. CDR3 size: 19 residues. V shed 5 bases, J shed 10 bases, and the junction held 28 bases outside the gene matches. Germline assignment: CDR1 SGHRS and CDR2 YFSETQ. The variable domain in full, completed from reference TRBV5-1 and TRBJ1-2, reads KAGVTQTPRYLIKTRGQQVTLSCSPISGHRSVSWYQQTPGQGLQFLFEYFSETQRNKGNFPGRFSGRQFSNSRSEMNVSTLELGDSALYLCASRLIGPGQASGTSDYTFGSGTRLTVV.

DNA of the CDR3: TGTGCAAGTCGCCCCCTTCCCCCAGTTTCTGGAAACACCATATATTTT. Amino acid sequence: CASRPLPPVSGNTIYF. V is TRBV12-2 and J is TRBJ1-3; the table calls TRBD1, which could not be checked here. TRBV12-2 has pseudogene status. The CDR3 runs 16 residues.